This is a list of T cell receptor beta chains from one sample in a study of T cells in Graves' hyperthyroidism and ophthalmopathy. TCRdb redid the calling of the multiplex PCR reads with MiXCR, one entry per CDR3 protein. The table shows 50,000 to 75,000 distinct CDR3 sequences, with roughly 50% occurring only once. The sequencing sample was made of blood. These receptors originate from a woman aged 25 to 45 with Graves' ophthalmopathy. Both conserved end residues are part of each CDR3. The order of the fields is clone size, V gene, J gene, D gene, CDR3 DNA, CDR3 protein. D genes are given only for firm matches. Clone size is not always given. Where it is, it says once, few, many or a class for expanded clones.

>many|TRBV6-1|TRBJ2-7|.
TGTGCCAGCAGTGACCACAGGGAGCCCTACGAGCAGTACTTC
CASSDHREPYEQYF
>many|TRBV12-3/TRBV12-4|TRBJ2-1|TRBD2
TGTGCCAGCATAACTAGCGGGAGGAAGTACAATGAGCAGTTCTTC
CASITSGRKYNEQFF
>.|TRBV4-1|TRBJ2-1|.
TGCGCCAGCAGCCAACGTTTCTCCCCAGCGGAAAACTACAATGAGCAGTTCTTC
CASSQRFSPAENYNEQFF
>few|TRBV30|TRBJ1-2|TRBD1
TGTGCCTGGAGTGCCGGACAGGGGGCGTATGGCTACACCTTC
CAWSAGQGAYGYTF
>.|TRBV7-9|TRBJ2-2|TRBD2
TGTGCCAGCAGCTTATGTCAGGCTCAAGAACTAGCGGGAGGCGCCGGGGAGCTGTTTTTT
CASSLCQAQELAGGAGELFF
>medium-sized|TRBV20-1|TRBJ2-5|TRBD2
TGCAGTGCCCAGGGGACTAGCGGGAGGGAGACCCAGTACTTC
CSAQGTSGRETQYF
>.|TRBV3-1|TRBJ2-6|.
TGTGCCAGCAGCCAAGATTGGGGCCTCAATCCTGACTCTGGGGCCAACGTCCTGACTTTC
CASSQDWGLNPDSGANVLTF
>.|TRBV6-5|TRBJ1-1|.
TGTGCCAGCAGTCACCTCAGTACGAACACTGAAGCTTTCTTT
CASSHLSTNTEAFF
>.|TRBV5-5|TRBJ2-3|.
TGTGCCGGCAGCTTGGCCAGGAACACAGATACGCAGTATTTT
CAGSLARNTDTQYF
>many|TRBV5-1|TRBJ1-3|.
TGCGCCAGCAGCTTGAACGGGCAGGCTGGAAACACCATATATTTT
CASSLNGQAGNTIYF
>many|TRBV9|TRBJ1-1|TRBD1
TGTGCCAGCAGCGGGCACGGGACAGGGGGGCCGAACACTGAAGCTTTCTTT
CASSGHGTGGPNTEAFF
>.|TRBV7-9|TRBJ2-7|.
TGTGCCAGCAGCCCACCGACGGGGGCAACCTACGAGCAGTACTTC
CASSPPTGATYEQYF
>few|TRBV27|TRBJ1-5|.
TGTGCCAGCCGGAGGACAGAGGGCGGCAATCAGCCCCAGCATTTT
CASRRTEGGNQPQHF
>medium-sized|TRBV29-1|TRBJ2-7|TRBD1
TGCAGCGTGGCAGGGGGCGGCGAGCAGTACTTC
CSVAGGGEQYF
>.|TRBV12-3/TRBV12-4|TRBJ1-2|.
TGTGCCAGCAGTTTTGGCTATGGCTACACCTTC
CASSFGYGYTF
>many|TRBV13|TRBJ2-1|TRBD1
TGTGCCAGCAGCAGCCGGACAGGGTGGGGCAATGAGCAGTTCTTC
CASSSRTGWGNEQFF
>.|TRBV7-9|TRBJ1-2|.
TGTGCCAGCAGCCACCCCGGTGGGACGCGCTACACCTTC
CASSHPGGTRYTF
>few|TRBV28|TRBJ2-1|.
TGTGCCAGCACGGGCAGCTCCTACAATGAGCAGTTCTTC
CASTGSSYNEQFF
>many|TRBV7-9|TRBJ2-1|TRBD1
TGTGCCAGCAGGGGGACCGGGACAGGGGGCAATGAGCAGTTCTTC
CASRGTGTGGNEQFF
>many|TRBV2|TRBJ1-1|.
TGTGCCAGCAGTGAAGGGGGAGGGGGATGGCATACTGAAGCTTTCTTT
CASSEGGGGWHTEAFF
>once|TRBV20-1|TRBJ1-5|.
TGCAGTGCTATAGCCTTGTCGCGCGGTCAGCCCCAGCATTTC
CSAIALSRGQPQHF
>.|TRBV2|TRBJ2-5|.
TGTGCCAGCAGTGAAGTGGCTGTCAGGAACACCGGGGAGCGGGAAGAGACCCAGTACTTC
CASSEVAVRNTGEREETQYF
>.|TRBV7-9|TRBJ2-3|.
TGTGCCAGCAGCTTAGAGGGACAACGCACAGATACGCAGTATTTT
CASSLEGQRTDTQYF
>many|TRBV11-2|TRBJ2-3|.
TGTGCCAGCAGCTTGATGTGGCCAGATACGCAGTATTTT
CASSLMWPDTQYF
>many|TRBV4-1|TRBJ2-7|.
TGCGCCAGCAGCCAATATAAGTCCTACGAGCAGTACTTC
CASSQYKSYEQYF
>many|TRBV28|TRBJ2-5|.
TGTGCCAGCAGTTTGAGGGGGGTACAGACCCAGTACTTC
CASSLRGVQTQYF
>few|TRBV27|TRBJ2-2|TRBD2
TGTGCCAGCAGCCGACTAGCGGGAGGAAGTACCGGGGAGCTGTTTTTT
CASSRLAGGSTGELFF
>.|TRBV6-5|TRBJ2-6|.
TGTGCCAGCAGTCGAGGGGGAACTGAAGCTTTC
CASSRGGTEAF
>many|TRBV24-1|TRBJ1-4|.
TGTGCCACCAGTGACCCCTTGAAGGGGTCTTATGAAAAACTGTTTTTT
CATSDPLKGSYEKLFF
>.|TRBV5-6|TRBJ2-5|TRBD1
TGTGCCAGCAGCTTCTCTCCCAGCAGCCAACACAGGGGGCTGGTTGAGACCCAGTACTTC
CASSFSPSSQHRGLVETQYF
>.|TRBV7-9|TRBJ2-7|.
TGTGCCAGCAGCTCGGACTTGCGGGTCTCCTACGAGCAGTACTTC
CASSSDLRVSYEQYF
>many|TRBV5-5|TRBJ1-2|TRBD1
TGTGCCAGCAGCAAACAGGGGCCCTATGGCTACACCTTC
CASSKQGPYGYTF
>many|TRBV20-1|TRBJ2-7|TRBD2
TGCAGTGCTAGAGTAGGGACTAGCACGTCCGAGCAGTACTTC
CSARVGTSTSEQYF
>many|TRBV2|TRBJ1-5|TRBD1
TGTGCCAGCGGGACAGGGGGCCTCAATCAGCCCCAGCATTTT
CASGTGGLNQPQHF
>.|TRBV6-1|TRBJ2-7|TRBD1
TGTGCCAGCAGGATTTCGGGACAGGGTTCCGCCTACGAGCAGTACTTC
CASRISGQGSAYEQYF
>.|TRBV12-3/TRBV12-4|TRBJ2-1|TRBD1
TGTGCCAGCAATTGGACAGGGGATAGGGAGCAGTTCTTC
CASNWTGDREQFF
>many|TRBV10-3|TRBJ1-1|.
TGTGCCATCATGGGAGGAGGGGGGGCGAACACTGAAGCTTTCTTT
CAIMGGGGANTEAFF
>many|TRBV27|TRBJ1-2|TRBD1
TGTGCCAGCAGGCCCGACAGGGGAGTGGGCTATGGCTACACCTTC
CASRPDRGVGYGYTF
>once|TRBV24-1|TRBJ2-5|TRBD1
TGTGCCACCAGTGAGTCGGACAGGGTGCGCGAAGAGACCCAGTACTTC
CATSESDRVREETQYF
>many|TRBV20-1|TRBJ2-3|TRBD2
TGCAGTGCCTTACTAGCGGAAAGAACAGATACGCAGTATTTT
CSALLAERTDTQYF
>many|TRBV29-1|TRBJ2-1|TRBD2
TGCAGCGTTGCGGGGGGGCCAGAGAATGAGCAGTTCTTC
CSVAGGPENEQFF
>many|TRBV9|TRBJ2-7|.
TGTGCCAGCAGCTCCTTAGCGGATGGGGCCTACGAGCAGTACTTC
CASSSLADGAYEQYF
>many|TRBV4-1|TRBJ2-7|TRBD2
TGCGCCAGCAGCCAAGATGGGCGGACTAGCGGGTTTTATTACGAGCAGTACTTC
CASSQDGRTSGFYYEQYF
>.|TRBV27|TRBJ2-3|.
TGTGCCAGCAGTTACCGCGGGGATAGCACAGATACGCAGTATTTT
CASSYRGDSTDTQYF
>.|TRBV29-1|TRBJ1-6|TRBD1
TGCCAGCTCACGGAACAGGGGGCGGATTCACCCCTCCACTTT
CQLTEQGADSPLHF